This T cell receptor beta chain was sequenced in a study of shared clonotypes between healthy human individuals. Losses at the gene ends were 2 bases for V and 4 bases for J; bases not matched to a gene: 5. The CDR3 loop spans 14 amino acids. Germline CDR1 reads SGHDT; CDR2 reads YYEEEE. Data came from immunoSEQ multiplex PCR; TCRdb stores just in-frame clones and leaves some out. The top ten clones hold 0.05% to 0.07% of a sample with 500,000 or so clones, 95% to 96% of them seen once. The sequencing input was naive CD4+ T cells sorted from blood. Indicated subset: CD45RA+ positively selected. The receptor was derived from a woman aged 25 to 39 in good health. This sequence joins TRBV5-6 and TRBJ2-7; 8 bases fit TRBD1. The CDR3 protein is CASSFPGGRYEQYF. Here the CDR3 DNA reads TGTGCCAGCAGCTTCCCAGGGGGCAGGTACGAGCAGTACTTC. The variable domain in full, completed from reference TRBV5-6 and TRBJ2-7, reads DAGVTQSPTHLIKTRGQQVTLRCSPKSGHDTVSWYQQALGQGPQFIFQYYEEEERQRGNFPDRFSGHQFPNYSSELNVNALLLGDSALYLCASSFPGGRYEQYFGPGTRLTVT.